This T cell receptor (beta chain) was identified in a study of shared clonotypes between healthy human individuals. General study results and limits: Several donors showed sharing of about 4.8% of naive CD4 clonotypes. Compared with memory subsets, naive subsets generally had larger estimated richness.

The material for each subset, its genomic DNA, was split evenly across several immunoSEQ plates. Assay: immunoSEQ multiplex PCR; the TCRdb copy retains only in-frame clones and omits some. The sample records 90,000 to 120,000 clones, around 68% being singletons. Each sample came from a Caucasian adult donor living in Nashville, Tennessee. This clone occurred many times. Its cognate antigen is unknown. One end of the junction fails to match germline, which may point to a read error. CDR1 and CDR2 from the germline V gene are SGHNT and YYREEE (reference sequence). The CDR3 contains 13 residues. The clonotype was recovered from a woman aged 25 to 39 in good health. The chain recombines TRBV5-4 with TRBJ2-1; weak D call: TRBD1 (6 bases). Sequencing was done on a sample of memory CD8+ T cells sorted from blood. The subset: CD45RO+ cells pooled with CCR7-negative TemRA cells. In DNA form, the CDR3 reads TGTGCCAGCAGCTTGCTCATTTCCGGGAAGGGGGTCTTC. Translation gives CASSLLISGKGVF.